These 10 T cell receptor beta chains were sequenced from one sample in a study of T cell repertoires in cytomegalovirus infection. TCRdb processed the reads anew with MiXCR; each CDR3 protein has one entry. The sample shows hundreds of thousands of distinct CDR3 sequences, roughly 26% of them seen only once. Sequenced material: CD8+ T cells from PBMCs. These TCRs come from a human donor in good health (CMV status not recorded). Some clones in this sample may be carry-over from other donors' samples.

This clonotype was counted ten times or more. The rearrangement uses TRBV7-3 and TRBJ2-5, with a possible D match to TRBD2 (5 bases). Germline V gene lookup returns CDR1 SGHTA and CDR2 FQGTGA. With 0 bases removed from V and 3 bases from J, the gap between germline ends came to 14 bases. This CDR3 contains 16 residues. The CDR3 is CASSLTGGSPKETQYF. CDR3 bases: TGTGCCAGCAGCTTAACGGGCGGGTCTCCCAAAGAGACCCAGTACTTC.

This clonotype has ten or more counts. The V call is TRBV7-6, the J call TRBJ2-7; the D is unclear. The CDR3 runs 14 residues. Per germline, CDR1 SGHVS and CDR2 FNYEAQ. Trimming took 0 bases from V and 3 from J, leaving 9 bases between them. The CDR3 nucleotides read TGTGCCAGCAGCTTAGCGACGGGCATCTACGAGCAGTACTTC. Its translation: CASSLATGIYEQYF.

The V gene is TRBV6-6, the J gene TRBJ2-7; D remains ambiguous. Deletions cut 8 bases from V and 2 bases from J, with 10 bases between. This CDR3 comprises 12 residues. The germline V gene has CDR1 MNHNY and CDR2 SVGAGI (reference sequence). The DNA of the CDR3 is TGTGCCAGCGCTCTGAACCCCTACGAGCAGTACTTC. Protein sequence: CASALNPYEQYF.

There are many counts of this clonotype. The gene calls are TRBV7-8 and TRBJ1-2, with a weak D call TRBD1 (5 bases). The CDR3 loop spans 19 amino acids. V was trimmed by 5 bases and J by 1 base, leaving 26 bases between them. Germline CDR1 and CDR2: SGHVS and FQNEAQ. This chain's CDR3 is CASSRPPFGVGESNYGYTF. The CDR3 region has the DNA TGTGCCAGCAGCAGACCCCCCTTCGGGGTGGGGGAAAGTAACTATGGCTACACCTTC.

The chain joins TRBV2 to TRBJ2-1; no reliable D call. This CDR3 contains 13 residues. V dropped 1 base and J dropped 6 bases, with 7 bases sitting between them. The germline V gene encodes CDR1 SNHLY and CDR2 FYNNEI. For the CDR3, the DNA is TGTGCCAGCAGTGAAGGTGGCCTCAATGAGCAGTTCTTC. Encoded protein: CASSEGGLNEQFF.

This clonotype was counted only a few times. CDR3: CASSGTGTPYEQYF. The CDR3 nucleotides are TGTGCCAGCAGCGGTACCGGGACGCCCTACGAGCAGTACTTC. The chain couples TRBV5-6 to TRBJ2-7; either TRBD1 or TRBD2 may supply D (5 bases each). Trimming stripped 4 bases from V and 2 bases from J, with 13 bases between. CDR1 SGHDT and CDR2 YYEEEE come from the germline V gene. This CDR3 region has 14 residues.

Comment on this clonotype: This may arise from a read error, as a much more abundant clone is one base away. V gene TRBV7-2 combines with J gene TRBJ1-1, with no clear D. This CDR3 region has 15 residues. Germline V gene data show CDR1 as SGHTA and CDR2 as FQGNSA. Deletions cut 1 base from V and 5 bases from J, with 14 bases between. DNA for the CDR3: TGTGCCAGCAGCTTAGAAGCCCAGTTAGGAACTGAAGCTTTCTTT. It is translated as CASSLEAQLGTEAFF.

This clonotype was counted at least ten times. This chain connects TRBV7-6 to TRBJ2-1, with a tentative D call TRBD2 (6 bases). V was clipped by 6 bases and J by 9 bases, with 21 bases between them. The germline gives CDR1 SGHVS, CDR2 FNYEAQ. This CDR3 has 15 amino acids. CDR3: CASSSKRGFLGEQFF. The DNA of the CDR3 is TGTGCCAGCAGTTCTAAACGGGGGTTTCTCGGTGAGCAGTTCTTC.

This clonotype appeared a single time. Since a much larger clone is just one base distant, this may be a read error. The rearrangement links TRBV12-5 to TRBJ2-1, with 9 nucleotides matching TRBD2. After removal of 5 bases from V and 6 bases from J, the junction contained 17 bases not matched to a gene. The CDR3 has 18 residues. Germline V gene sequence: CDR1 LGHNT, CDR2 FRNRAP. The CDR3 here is CASGPGGVSGGSCNEQFF. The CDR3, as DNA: TGTGCTAGTGGTCCTGGCGGGGTTAGCGGGGGTTCTTGCAATGAGCAGTTCTTC.

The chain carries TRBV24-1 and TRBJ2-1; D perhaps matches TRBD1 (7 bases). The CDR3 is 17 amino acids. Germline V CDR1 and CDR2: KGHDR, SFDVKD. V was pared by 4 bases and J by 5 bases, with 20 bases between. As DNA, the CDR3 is TGTGCCACCAGTGAGCAGGGGGGCGGGGAGTCCGACAATGAGCAGTTCTTC. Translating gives CATSEQGGGESDNEQFF.